This TCR beta chain was identified in a study of T cell repertoires in cytomegalovirus infection. Turning to the study itself: Alongside well-studied HLA-B-restricted CMV epitopes, recently identified HLA-C-restricted CMV epitopes were also used. In public TCR beta signatures, there were indications of both CMV infection and matching HLA type. Study-wide results and limits: Carriers of CMV plus the relevant HLA were identified by cumulative public TCR beta family frequency. What dominated the ex vivo response were HLA-C-restricted CMV-specific TCR beta clonotypes.

V was shortened by 2 bases and J by 15 bases, with 20 bases between the two germline ends. Looked up from germline, CDR1 is SEHNR and CDR2 is FQNEAQ (reference sequence). The CDR3 totals 14 residues. A word on this clonotype: What it binds is unknown.

TCRdb ran MiXCR on the reads and lists one entry per CDR3 protein. Altogether approximately 590,000 distinct CDR3 sequences are present, under 45% being singletons, with the ten largest covering 48%. The sequence was collected from a human donor in good health (CMV status not recorded). Some clones in this sample may be carry-over from other donors' samples. This material consisted of cultured PBMCs, taken from culture after CMV antigen stimulation. This rearrangement joins TRBV7-9 to TRBJ2-1; no definite D call. The CDR3 nucleotides are TGTGCCAGCAGCTTACCCCTCGGCCTCGAAGCGCGGTTCTTC. Amino acid sequence: CASSLPLGLEARFF.